This T cell receptor (beta chain) was sequenced for a study of T cells in Graves' hyperthyroidism and ophthalmopathy (dated by TCRdb to between 2018 and 2020). About the study as a whole: Peripheral blood was sampled at the time of initial diagnosis, prior to any treatment. The 90 to 100 discovery patients were randomly divided into training and test sets at a 7:3 ratio. Whether ophthalmopathy could be predicted prospectively was tested in an independent validation cohort made up of fewer than 20 hyperthyroidism patients plus 17 patients who later progressed to ophthalmopathy. To identify distinguishing TCR V-J signatures, a discovery cohort of about 100 patients was used, comprising 43 with Graves' ophthalmopathy and roughly 60 with stable Graves' hyperthyroidism. The study also compared thyroid tissue and blood T-cell repertoires from more than five Graves' hyperthyroidism patients. According to the paper, TCR Vbeta CDR3 sequencing was carried out on 135 peripheral blood samples, which came from more than 40 ophthalmopathy, some 73 hyperthyroidism and roughly 17 progressor patients. After sampling, hyperthyroidism patients received methimazole starting at 30 mg daily, and ophthalmopathy patients received high-dose intravenous methylprednisolone. The investigation overall reported the following: Most expanded thyroid clonotypes (frequency above 0.001) were also found in blood, which suggests that blood repertoires may mirror thyroid immune responses. Sample size was not statistically predetermined, and investigators were not blinded to group allocation. In cross-validation, a model built on a 13 V-J signature told ophthalmopathy apart from stable hyperthyroidism with approximately 90% sensitivity and about 81% specificity, and in testing the same model reached 80%/75%. In validation, progression to ophthalmopathy was predicted by the model with almost 71% sensitivity and roughly 76% specificity, a median of roughly 6.4 months before onset.

From the germline V gene, CDR1 is MNHNS and CDR2 is SASEGT. V and J lose 8 bases and 4 bases, and a span of 9 bases separates them. Reading from cysteine to phenylalanine, the CDR3 counts 11 amino acids. Only the CDR3 part of the read is kept: 33 bases, read in frame from the first base. This clonotype was seen a handful of times. The antigen it binds to is not known. The record has no base qualities; no much larger clone is one base away. The TCR beta CDR3 regions were amplified from RNA transcripts. For the first round of RT-PCR on the TCR CDR3, the HTBI primer set was used together with the Qiagen OneStep RT-PCR kit. The libraries were constructed in a second round of multiplex PCR and then size-selected and purified. The libraries were sequenced on an Illumina HiSeq2000 using paired-end 100 bp reads. In the paper's pipeline: SOAPnuke was used to process the raw data, with reads discarded if the reads contained adapters or uncalled bases, had a mean Phred below 15, or lacked an exact constant-primer or identifier match. High-quality paired reads were merged using COPE v1.2.5, and each unique nucleotide sequence was defined as a clonotype. MiTCR v1.1 was used to align the clonotypes against IMGT TRBV, TRBD and TRBJ reference segments. Only V-J combinations with frequency above 0.0001, covering approximately 99% of repertoires, were analysed. The TCS score was defined as F50 (clonal expansion) divided by E x V (chaos), with BLOSUM62-based TCRdist calculated between CDR3 peptides within each V-J. Welch's t-statistics and random forest reduced several hundred V-J features to some 14, which were used in a naive Bayes classifier (R e1071). Using fastp at Q25 and MiXCR, TCRdb reprocessed the public reads and kept productive beta chains. For every CDR3 protein sequence, its rows merge into one entry that carries the most common genes and DNA. These V and J calls rely on TCRdb rather than the paper's analysis. Across this sample there are over 250,000 distinct CDR3 sequences, with around 13% seen only once. Around 32% of the sample comes from the top ten.

In the ophthalmopathy patients, disease was moderately to severely active, with a Clinical Activity Score of 3 or more, a NOSPECS grade of 4 or more, and a duration of less than 3 months. Exclusion was applied to patients with uncontrolled infections, other autoimmune diseases, pregnancy or lactation. Diagnoses relied on clinical symptoms, serum thyroxine and TRAb, thyroid ultrasound and orbital computed tomography. Ficoll-Paque density gradient centrifugation was used to isolate PBMCs from 8 to 10 ml of fresh peripheral blood. Total RNA was extracted using Trizol reagent, and RNA quality was assessed on an Agilent 2100 Bioanalyzer.

The chain employs TRBV6-1 and TRBJ2-7; matching of 5 bases hints at TRBD2 as the D gene. Sample: blood. This sequence was found in a woman in her forties with Graves' ophthalmopathy. The DNA sequence is TGTGCCAGCTCCCGGGAATACGAGCAGTACTTC. It specifies CASSREYEQYF.